The clone carrying this T cell receptor beta chain was recorded at least ten times. Its antigen is not known. The sample comes from a study of regulatory T cells in long-lasting Graves disease. CDR3 length: 13 residues. Trimming removed 4 bases at V and 2 bases at J, with 8 bases between. Looked up from germline, CDR1 is KGHSH and CDR2 is LQKENI. This sample's time point: newly diagnosed GD, antithyroid drugs for less than 3 months. PBMC RNA served as the TCR library source. Arm-PCR of CDR3 regions and iRepertoire HTBI primers were the basis on which TCR beta libraries were built. One entry per CDR3 protein results from TCRdb running MiXCR on the multiplex PCR reads. This sample yields 500,000 or so distinct CDR3 sequences, of which roughly 15% are seen a single time; less than 15% belongs to the top ten. General observations from the study: It was in persistent disease that TRBV28, TRBJ1-2 and TRBJ2-5 were favored.

These data were also filed under a second study, of T cells in Graves' hyperthyroidism and ophthalmopathy. That paper states: Absence of ophthalmopathy progression within 18 months defined stable Graves' hyperthyroidism. Clinicians diagnosed patients from clinical symptoms, serum thyroxine and TRAb, thyroid ultrasound and orbital computed tomography.

The clonotype was recovered from a man aged 40-49 years with Graves disease. Specimen: peripheral blood mononuclear cells (PBMCs), collected at new diagnosis, from a patient treated with antithyroid drugs. This sequence joins TRBV18 and TRBJ1-1; D not certain. The CDR3 DNA reads TGTGCCAGCTCACAAAACATAAACACTGAAGCTTTCTTT. Translated: CASSQNINTEAFF.